Presented here are 21 T cell receptor beta chains from one specimen sequenced in a study of T-cell reconstitution after alpha-beta-depleted transplantation in children. For TCRbeta, the library was prepared with unique molecular identifiers. Using its own MiXCR run on the PCR reads, TCRdb lists one record per CDR3 protein. The sample gives fewer than 750,000 distinct CDR3 sequences, roughly 23% of which show up once; 13% to 15% is in the top ten. Source: PBMCs, mostly from graft donor cells, taken 360 days after TCRalphabeta/CD19-depleted stem cell transplant. The source of these receptors is a boy less than two years old who had a stem cell transplant for acute myeloid leukemia, so the T cells may come from the graft donor.

This clonotype came up many times. The gene calls are TRBV12-3 or TRBV12-4 and TRBJ2-7, with D unclear. Trimming shortened V by 5 bases and J by 2 bases, and 16 bases separated the two germline ends. The CDR3 has 15 amino acids. The CDR3 sequence is CASSPTPLGPYEQYF. CDR3 coding DNA: TGTGCCAGCAGTCCGACCCCCCTAGGGCCCTACGAGCAGTACTTC.

The V and J genes are TRBV12-5 and TRBJ1-5; the D gene is possibly TRBD1 (5 bases). This CDR3 has 14 residues. Per the germline V gene, CDR1 is LGHNT and CDR2 is FRNRAP. The V end lost 7 bases, the J end lost 10 bases, and 20 bases lay between the germline ends. CDR3 sequence reads: CASEIGTGLSPQHF. In DNA, the CDR3 is TGTGCTAGTGAGATTGGGACGGGGCTATCACCCCAGCATTTT. The full variable domain, its missing parts supplied by reference TRBV12-5 and TRBJ1-5, is DARVTQTPRHKVTEMGQEVTMRCQPILGHNTVFWYRQTMMQGLELLAYFRNRAPLDDSGMPKDRFSAEMPDATLATLKIQPSEPRDSAVYFCASEIGTGLSPQHFGDGTRLSIL.

A few counts support this clonotype. The chain couples TRBV19 to TRBJ2-5; no definite D call. The CDR3 has 14 amino acids. Germline loops: CDR1 LNHDA, CDR2 SQIVND (reference sequence). V lost 5 bases to trimming and J lost 7 bases, with 17 bases between them. The CDR3 reads CASSEHDGRRTQYF. The DNA for the CDR3 is TGTGCCAGTAGTGAGCACGACGGTCGGCGGACCCAGTACTTC.

In this sample, this clonotype turned up a few times. The gene calls are TRBV6-1 and TRBJ1-5, with TRBD1 identical over 7 bases. The CDR3 covers 15 residues. CDR1 and CDR2 (germline): MNHNS, SASEGT. Unmatched junction bases numbered 9, after V lost 6 bases and J lost 4 bases. The CDR3 protein is CASRARQGGNQPQHF. The CDR3 DNA reads as TGTGCCAGCAGGGCAAGACAGGGTGGGAATCAGCCCCAGCATTTT.

This clonotype showed up many times. This sequence joins TRBV6-5 and TRBJ2-5; TRBD1 aligns across 8 bases. Germline lookup yields CDR1 MNHEY and CDR2 SVGAGI. The CDR3 contains 15 residues. The V segment lost 5 bases and the J segment 4 bases; nucleotides outside the gene matches: 9. The CDR3 protein is CASSNLQGVVETQYF. The DNA of the CDR3 is TGTGCCAGCAGTAACCTACAGGGGGTTGTAGAGACCCAGTACTTC.

This clonotype was detected a few times. This chain joins TRBV20-1 and TRBJ1-2; 11 nucleotides agree with TRBD1. This CDR3 comprises 13 residues. V lost 4 bases to trimming and J lost 7 bases; unmatched junction nucleotides: 5. Germline V gives CDR1 DFQATT, CDR2 SNEGSKA (reference sequence). The CDR3 coding sequence is TGCAGTGCTAAGGACAGGGGGCTAAGTGGCTACACCTTC. It codes for CSAKDRGLSGYTF.

This clonotype has a handful of counts. The CDR3 DNA is TGTGCCAGCAGCGCATCGCCTAGGTCGGAGACCCAGTACTTC. As protein: CASSASPRSETQYF. The chain employs TRBV13 and TRBJ2-5; D unresolved. CDR1 is PRHDT and CDR2 is FYEKMQ in the germline V gene (reference sequence). V was clipped by 5 bases and J by 5 bases, with 15 bases between them. The CDR3 spans 14 residues.

In its sample, this clonotype was seen many times. This sequence joins TRBV29-1 and TRBJ2-5; D might be TRBD1 (8 bases). Between the trimmed V and J ends, which lost 7 bases and 7 bases, there was a span of 19 bases. This CDR3 contains 13 residues. Germline V gene data show CDR1 as SQVTM and CDR2 as ANQGSEA. CDR3: CSARTGGAGTQYF. CDR3 coding DNA: TGCAGCGCCCGCACAGGGGGGGCAGGGACCCAGTACTTC.

The V and J genes are TRBV24-1 and TRBJ2-3; D is unresolved. V lost 0 bases and J lost 9, with 6 bases in between. The germline V gene encodes CDR1 KGHDR and CDR2 SFDVKD. The CDR3 loop spans 12 amino acids. CDR3 amino acids: CATSDLGGTQYF. The CDR3 nucleotides are TGTGCCACCAGTGATTTGGGTGGGACGCAGTATTTT.

This clonotype was recorded many times. This chain joins TRBV12-3 or TRBV12-4 and TRBJ2-3; tentative D call: TRBD2 (5 bases). The CDR3 has 11 amino acids. The V end was cut by 1 base, the J end by 12 bases, with 8 bases between. CDR3: CASSLGTGQYF. The CDR3 DNA reads TGTGCCAGCAGTTTAGGAACGGGACAGTATTTT.

This clonotype was observed many times. The chain is built from TRBV5-1 and TRBJ1-5; 7 bases align to TRBD1. V shed 5 bases and J 5 bases; nucleotides not matched to a gene: 16. Germline CDR1 is SGHRS and CDR2 is YFSETQ. This CDR3 has 17 residues. The chain's CDR3 is CASSTAPTGIIDQPQHF. CDR3 coding DNA: TGCGCCAGCAGTACCGCCCCGACAGGGATAATCGATCAGCCCCAGCATTTT.

This sequence joins TRBV6-1 and TRBJ2-7, with a weak D call TRBD1 (7 bases). Germline values: CDR1 MNHNS, CDR2 SASEGT. V was trimmed by 2 bases and J by 3 bases, leaving 11 bases between them. CDR3 length: 14 amino acids. The CDR3 is CASSEYRGLYEQYV. The CDR3 DNA is TGTGCCAGCAGTGAATACAGGGGACTCTACGAGCAGTACGTC.

This clonotype was found a few times. The chain uses TRBV21-1 and TRBJ2-7; the table calls TRBD2, which could not be checked here. TRBV21-1 constitutes a pseudogene. The CDR3 runs 18 residues. This chain's CDR3 is CASNSSSGGPQSRYEQYV. In nucleotides, the CDR3 is TGTGCCAGCAACAGCTCTAGCGGGGGTCCCCAAAGTCGGTACGAGCAGTACGTC.

V is TRBV15 and J is TRBJ2-1; D tentatively reads TRBD1 or TRBD2 (5 bases each). The CDR3 loop spans 14 amino acids. V dropped 3 bases and J dropped 8 bases, with 14 bases sitting between them. The germline CDR1 and CDR2 sequences are LNHNV and YYDKDF (reference sequence). In DNA form, the CDR3 reads TGTGCCACCAGCAGGGGGGATAGGGGCGATGAGCAGTTCTTC. This translates into CATSRGDRGDEQFF.

This clonotype was recorded many times. The CDR3 coding sequence is TGCAGTGCTAGAGAGGGACTAGCGAGGCCCAAGAACACCGGGGAGCTGTTTTTT. As protein: CSAREGLARPKNTGELFF. The chain employs TRBV20-1 and TRBJ2-2; TRBD2 aligns across 10 bases. The CDR3 loop spans 18 amino acids. The V gene's germline CDR1 is DFQATT and CDR2 SNEGSKA (reference sequence). After removal of 0 bases from V and 1 base from J, the junction contained 8 bases not matched to a gene.

This clonotype has at least ten counts. Here the CDR3 DNA reads TGCAGTGCTAGATCATTAGACAGGGGGCCGGTCGAGCAGTACTTC. Protein: CSARSLDRGPVEQYF. The chain employs TRBV20-1 and TRBJ2-7; 10 nucleotides match TRBD1. With 2 bases clipped from V and 6 bases from J, the junction kept 10 bases outside the gene matches. The CDR3 is 15 amino acids. Germline V lookup: CDR1 DFQATT, CDR2 SNEGSKA (reference sequence).

This clonotype was found a few times. The rearrangement links TRBV29-1 to TRBJ2-2; 15 positions agree with TRBD2. CDR1 SQVTM and CDR2 ANQGSEA come from the germline V gene. CDR3 length: 16 residues. The J segment lost 3 bases and the V segment lost 6 bases, leaving 5 bases of the junction unmatched. For the CDR3, the DNA is TGCAGCGTACGGACTAGCGGGGGGGCGGACACCGGGGAGCTGTTTTTT. Translating it yields CSVRTSGGADTGELFF.

This clonotype has more than one count but fewer than ten. The genes are TRBV12-3 or TRBV12-4 and TRBJ2-3, with 7 bases aligning to TRBD2. The J segment lost 2 bases and the V segment lost 1 base, leaving 9 bases of the junction unmatched. CDR3 length: 17 amino acids. For the CDR3, the DNA is TGTGCCAGCAGTTTAGGTCGGCGGGGGAGCTCCACAGATACGCAGTATTTT. It yields the protein CASSLGRRGSSTDTQYF.

This clonotype was picked up many times. The gene calls are TRBV29-1 and TRBJ1-1; tentatively, D is TRBD1 (6 bases). This CDR3 is 15 amino acids long. Per the germline V gene, CDR1 is SQVTM and CDR2 is ANQGSEA. Trimming pared 3 bases from V and 1 base from J, leaving 15 bases between. The CDR3 loop is CSVDRQAGTNTEAFF. CDR3 DNA sequence: TGCAGCGTTGACAGACAGGCCGGAACGAACACTGAAGCTTTCTTT.

V gene TRBV9 combines with J gene TRBJ2-1; D perhaps matches TRBD2 (6 bases). This CDR3 contains 16 residues. Trimming pared 0 bases from V and 2 bases from J, leaving 12 bases between. CDR1 is SGDLS and CDR2 is YYNGEE in the germline V gene. In nucleotides, the CDR3 is TGTGCCAGCAGCGTAGGCGTGGGGGAGGCCTACAATGAGCAGTTCTTC. Translating it yields CASSVGVGEAYNEQFF.

This clonotype came up many times. The chain links TRBV7-2 to TRBJ2-3; D is uncertain. The CDR3 extends over 16 amino acids. V lost 5 bases and J 4 bases, leaving 19 bases between the germline ends. Germline V gene data show CDR1 as SGHTA and CDR2 as FQGNSA. The CDR3 DNA is TGTGCCAGCAGCGCGAATCTCGACCTAGGGCCAGATACGCAGTATTTT. It yields the protein CASSANLDLGPDTQYF.